These 24 T cell receptor beta chains were sequenced from one sample in a study of shared clonotypes between healthy human individuals. The protocol was immunoSEQ multiplex PCR, while the TCRdb copy is restricted to in-frame clones and leaves out a portion. The sample lists roughly 2,000,000 clones; 93% were seen once. CD8 cells regarded as naive lacked CD45RO, were positively chosen for CCR7, and omitted terminally differentiated effector memory CD45RA+ cells. Sequenced: naive CD8+ T cells from PBMCs. These receptors were obtained from a man aged 18 to 35 in good health. Some clones in this sample may be carry-over from other donors' samples.

The chain uses TRBV4-1 and TRBJ2-2; D unclear. Trimming stripped 4 bases from V and 6 bases from J, with 24 bases between. CDR1 is MGHRA, CDR2 YSYEKL, per germline. The CDR3 is made up of 18 amino acids. The CDR3 region is CASSRENLRLTLSGELFF. The CDR3 DNA is TGCGCCAGCAGCCGGGAAAATCTGAGGCTTACCCTCTCCGGGGAGCTGTTTTTT.

As regards this clone: The same CDR3 is also encoded by other DNA sequences in this sample. The chain recombines TRBV28 with TRBJ2-7; 7 positions match TRBD1. V lost 5 bases, J lost 4 bases, and 5 bases stayed unmatched. The CDR3 has 13 amino acids. Per the germline V gene, CDR1 is MDHEN and CDR2 is SYDVKM. CDR3 nucleotide sequence: TGTGCCAGCAGTGCCGACAGGGCTTACGAGCAGTACTTC. It translates to CASSADRAYEQYF.

The chain has TRBV7-8 and TRBJ1-5; no reliable D call. This CDR3 region has 16 residues. V lost 2 bases to trimming and J lost 1 base, with 12 bases between them. Looked up from germline, CDR1 is SGHVS and CDR2 is FQNEAQ. The CDR3, as DNA: TGTGCCAGCAGCTTACGGGGAGGGAGAAGCAATCAGCCCCAGCATTTT. It yields the protein CASSLRGGRSNQPQHF.

The chain is built from TRBV19 and TRBJ1-4, with D possibly matching TRBD1 (6 bases). V lost 10 bases, J lost 0 bases, and 12 bases lay in between. There are 14 residues in the CDR3. Per the germline V gene, CDR1 is LNHDA and CDR2 is SQIVND (reference sequence). For the CDR3, the DNA is TGTGCCACCTCGGACAGTGCAACTAATGAAAAACTGTTTTTT. This encodes CATSDSATNEKLFF. Full variable domain (missing parts from reference TRBV19 and TRBJ1-4): DGGITQSPKYLFRKEGQNVTLSCEQNLNHDAMYWYRQDPGQGLRLIYYSQIVNDFQKGDIAEGYSVSREKKESFPLTVTSAQKNPTAFYLCATSDSATNEKLFFGSGTQLSVL.

Only a few counts were recorded for this clone. This chain connects TRBV4-1 to TRBJ1-1; D remains unclear. The V end was cut by 0 bases, the J end by 3 bases, with 2 bases between. The germline gives CDR1 MGHRA, CDR2 YSYEKL. The CDR3 runs to 12 residues. CDR3 nucleotide sequence: TGCGCCAGCAGCCAAGAATACACTGAAGCTTTCTTT. Encoded protein: CASSQEYTEAFF.

The rearrangement links TRBV19 to TRBJ2-7, with D possibly being TRBD1 or TRBD2 (5 bases each). Trimming pared 5 bases from V and 2 bases from J, leaving 13 bases between. CDR1 and CDR2 from the germline V gene are LNHDA and SQIVND (reference sequence). This CDR3 spans 14 amino acids. As DNA, the CDR3 is TGTGCCAGTAGTTTCCGGGACGGACCCTACGAGCAGTACTTC. Its protein product is CASSFRDGPYEQYF.

The rearrangement links TRBV6-5 to TRBJ1-5; D is possibly TRBD1 (5 bases). The V end lost 4 bases, the J end lost 5 bases, and 12 bases lay between the germline ends. Looked up from germline, CDR1 is MNHEY and CDR2 is SVGAGI. CDR3 length equals 14 residues. The CDR3, as DNA: TGTGCCAGCAGTTTCCGGGACGGTGATCAGCCCCAGCATTTT. This translates into CASSFRDGDQPQHF.

The CDR3 sequence is CASTPPAMNTEAFF. CDR3 nucleotide sequence: TGTGCCAGTACCCCCCCGGCCATGAACACTGAAGCTTTCTTT. The V gene is TRBV19, the J gene TRBJ1-1; no clear D. V lost 7 bases to trimming and J lost 0 bases, with 12 bases between them. Looked up from germline, CDR1 is LNHDA and CDR2 is SQIVND (reference sequence). This CDR3 is built from 14 residues.

This clone was seen a single time. The chain uses TRBV6-1 and TRBJ1-2, with D tentatively TRBD1 (6 bases). Trimming took off 3 bases at V and 0 bases at J, with 11 bases between the two ends. The CDR3 has 15 residues. Germline CDR1 is MNHNS and CDR2 is SASEGT. CDR3 DNA: TGTGCCAGCAGTGACTATCGGACAGCTAACTATGGCTACACCTTC. Amino acid sequence: CASSDYRTANYGYTF.

This sequence joins TRBV9 and TRBJ2-6; 12 bases align to TRBD1. Germline CDR1 is SGDLS and CDR2 is YYNGEE. V was pared by 0 bases and J by 4 bases, with 11 bases of the junction left unmatched. This CDR3 has 20 residues. This chain's CDR3 is CASSVVSTGTGGSGANVLTF. The CDR3, as DNA: TGTGCCAGCAGCGTAGTATCCACCGGGACAGGGGGCTCCGGGGCCAACGTCCTGACTTTC. Full variable domain (rest looked up from reference TRBV9 and TRBJ2-6): DSGVTQTPKHLITATGQRVTLRCSPRSGDLSVYWYQQSLDQGLQFLIQYYNGEERAKGNILERFSAQQFPDLHSELNLSSLELGDSALYFCASSVVSTGTGGSGANVLTFGAGSRLTVL.

The rearrangement links TRBV16 to TRBJ2-7, with D perhaps matching TRBD1 (6 bases). The ends were cut back, 2 bases at V and 3 bases at J, with 17 bases in the middle. Germline V gene sequence: CDR1 KGHSY, CDR2 FQNENV. CDR3 length: 16 amino acids. The CDR3 reads CASSQGWGPDYYEQYF. CDR3 DNA sequence: TGTGCCAGCAGCCAAGGGTGGGGGCCTGATTACTACGAGCAGTACTTC.

The chain joins TRBV28 to TRBJ1-5; 8 positions match TRBD1. In germline, CDR1 is MDHEN, CDR2 SYDVKM. The ends lost 2 bases at V and 9 bases at J; junction bases unmatched: 9. The CDR3 is 15 amino acids. CDR3 in amino acids: CASSLVGQGSVPQHF. In DNA form, the CDR3 reads TGTGCCAGCAGTTTAGTTGGACAGGGTAGTGTGCCCCAGCATTTT.

V usage is TRBV4-1 and J usage is TRBJ2-1; TRBD2 matches 7 bases. Germline V CDR1 and CDR2: MGHRA, YSYEKL. The CDR3 runs 14 residues. V lost 2 bases and J lost 3; bases outside the gene matches: 1. The CDR3 sequence: CASSQSGNYNEQFF. CDR3 in DNA: TGCGCCAGCAGCCAAAGCGGGAACTACAATGAGCAGTTCTTC.

The chain joins TRBV5-4 to TRBJ1-1; no reliable D call. Germline V gives CDR1 SGHNT, CDR2 YYREEE (reference sequence). V was trimmed by 5 bases and J by 1 base, leaving 12 bases between them. The CDR3 has 14 residues. CDR3 sequence reads: CASSLLGENTEAFF. CDR3 DNA: TGTGCCAGCAGTCTCCTTGGAGAGAACACTGAAGCTTTCTTT. The whole variable domain, filled in from reference TRBV5-4 and TRBJ1-1, reads ETGVTQSPTHLIKTRGQQVTLRCSSQSGHNTVSWYQQALGQGPQFIFQYYREEENGRGNFPPRFSGLQFPNYSSELNVNALELDDSALYLCASSLLGENTEAFFGQGTRLTVV.

The chain couples TRBV29-1 to TRBJ1-1, with D tentatively TRBD1 (5 bases). Trimming removed 1 base from V and 3 bases from J, with 9 bases in between. The CDR3 runs 13 residues. The germline CDR1 and CDR2 sequences are SQVTM and ANQGSEA. DNA of the CDR3: TGCAGCGTTGAAGGCAGGGTGGACACTGAAGCTTTCTTT. Protein product: CSVEGRVDTEAFF. The entire variable domain, with the rest obtained from reference TRBV29-1 and TRBJ1-1, is as follows: SAVISQKPSRDICQRGTSLTIQCQVDSQVTMMFWYRQQPGQSLTLIATANQGSEATYESGFVIDKFPISRPNLTFSTLTVSNMSPEDSSIYLCSVEGRVDTEAFFGQGTRLTVV.

This sequence joins TRBV5-5 and TRBJ2-1, with 7 positions matching TRBD1. CDR3 length equals 16 residues. V was pared by 0 bases and J by 0 bases, with 3 bases of the junction left unmatched. Germline V gives CDR1 SGHKS, CDR2 YYEKEE (reference sequence). DNA for the CDR3: TGTGCCAGCAGCTTGGGGGACAGCCTCTCCTACAATGAGCAGTTCTTC. This sequence encodes CASSLGDSLSYNEQFF.

V and J are TRBV6-6 and TRBJ2-7; D is perhaps TRBD1 (5 bases). Germline loops: CDR1 MNHNY, CDR2 SVGAGI (reference sequence). V was trimmed by 2 bases and J by 0 bases, leaving 14 bases between them. This CDR3 is 16 amino acids long. The CDR3 coding sequence is TGTGCCAGCAGTTACACTCACAGGCTGAGCTCCTACGAGCAGTACTTC. It is translated as CASSYTHRLSSYEQYF.

The chain is built from TRBV7-2 and TRBJ2-5; 9 bases match TRBD1. Germline V gene sequence: CDR1 SGHTA, CDR2 FQGNSA. This CDR3 contains 17 residues. J lost 2 bases, V lost 3 bases, and 10 bases had no gene match. CDR3 sequence: CASSFTGQGLVQETQYF. CDR3 DNA sequence: TGTGCCAGCAGCTTTACCGGACAGGGGTTGGTGCAAGAGACCCAGTACTTC.

The chain couples TRBV7-9 to TRBJ1-2; D may be TRBD1 (5 bases). Germline V gene data show CDR1 as SEHNR and CDR2 as FQNEAQ (reference sequence). V dropped 5 bases and J dropped 0 bases, with 10 bases sitting between them. The CDR3 extends over 14 amino acids. CDR3 residues: CASSPTETNYGYTF. CDR3 DNA sequence: TGTGCCAGCAGCCCGACAGAGACTAACTATGGCTACACCTTC.

Note on this clone: Other DNA variants within this sample encode the same CDR3. The J gene is TRBJ2-7, the V gene TRBV7-9; no clear D. The length of the CDR3 is 12 residues. Germline-derived CDR1 and CDR2 are SEHNR and FQNEAQ (reference sequence). V was cut by 4 bases and J by 6 bases, with 10 bases left in between. The CDR3 loop is CASSSGVGEQYF. DNA of the CDR3: TGTGCCAGCAGCTCGGGTGTGGGCGAGCAGTACTTC.

This sequence joins TRBV4-3 and TRBJ1-4, with TRBD1 matching 9 bases. CDR1 LGHNA and CDR2 YSLEER come from the germline V gene. The CDR3 covers 19 residues. The junction had 11 bases not matched to a gene; V was cut back by 0 bases and J by 3 bases. The CDR3 protein is CASSQDALQGAEANEKLFF. CDR3 bases: TGCGCCAGCAGCCAAGATGCGCTACAGGGGGCAGAGGCTAATGAAAAACTGTTTTTT.

This chain links TRBV29-1 with TRBJ2-2, with D perhaps TRBD2 (7 bases). V was pared by 0 bases and J by 7 bases, with 15 bases between. Germline CDR1 is SQVTM and CDR2 is ANQGSEA. The CDR3 runs to 15 residues. The CDR3 region is CSVEDYGLGGGELFF. CDR3 nucleotides: TGCAGCGTTGAAGATTACGGACTAGGGGGCGGGGAGCTGTTTTTT.

The chain recombines TRBV6-5 with TRBJ2-7; 7 bases are a match to TRBD1. V gave up 2 bases and J gave up 0 bases; unmatched junction bases: 4. CDR3 length: 15 amino acids. Germline V CDR1 and CDR2: MNHEY, SVGAGI. Written as DNA, the CDR3 is TGTGCCAGCAGTTACGTTCCAGGGGGCTCCTACGAGCAGTACTTC. Residues: CASSYVPGGSYEQYF.

The rearrangement uses TRBV6-6 and TRBJ1-5, with a weak D call TRBD1 (5 bases). With 6 bases removed from V and 9 bases from J, the gap between germline ends came to 18 bases. The CDR3 runs to 14 residues. Germline assignment: CDR1 MNHNY and CDR2 SVGAGI (reference sequence). This CDR3 is CASRGFGGRLPQHF. Here the CDR3 DNA reads TGTGCCAGCAGGGGATTCGGGGGGAGGCTGCCCCAGCATTTT.